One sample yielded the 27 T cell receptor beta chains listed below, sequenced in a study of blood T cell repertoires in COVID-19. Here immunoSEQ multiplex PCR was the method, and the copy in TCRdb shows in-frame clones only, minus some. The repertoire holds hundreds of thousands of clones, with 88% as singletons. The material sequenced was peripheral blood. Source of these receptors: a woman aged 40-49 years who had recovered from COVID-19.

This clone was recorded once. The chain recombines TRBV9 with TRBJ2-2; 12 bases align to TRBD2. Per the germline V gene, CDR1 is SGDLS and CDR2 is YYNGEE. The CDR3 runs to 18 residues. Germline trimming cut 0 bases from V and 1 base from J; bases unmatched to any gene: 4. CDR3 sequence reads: CASSVGGLAGLNTGELFF. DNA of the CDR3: TGTGCCAGCAGCGTAGGTGGACTAGCGGGATTGAACACCGGGGAGCTGTTTTTT.

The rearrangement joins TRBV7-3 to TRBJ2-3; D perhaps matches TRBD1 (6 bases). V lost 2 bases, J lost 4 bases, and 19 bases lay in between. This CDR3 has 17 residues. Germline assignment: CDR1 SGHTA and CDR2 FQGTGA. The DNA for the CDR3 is TGTGCCAGCAGCTTAGACCCACAGGGTAGAGGGGCAGATACGCAGTATTTT. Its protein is CASSLDPQGRGADTQYF.

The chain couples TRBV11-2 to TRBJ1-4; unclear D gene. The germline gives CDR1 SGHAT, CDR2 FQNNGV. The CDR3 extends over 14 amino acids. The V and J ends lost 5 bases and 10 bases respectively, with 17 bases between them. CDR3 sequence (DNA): TGTGCCAGCAGCCAGGCCGTCTTAATGGGAAAACTGTTTTTT. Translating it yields CASSQAVLMGKLFF.

CDR3 amino acids: CASSLTPRSSGNTIYF. The CDR3 DNA sequence: TGTGCCAGCAGTTTAACCCCTAGAAGCTCTGGAAACACCATATATTTT. The chain has TRBV28 and TRBJ1-3; D unresolved. This CDR3 region has 16 residues. Trimming pared 2 bases from V and 0 bases from J, leaving 11 bases between. Germline V CDR1 and CDR2: MDHEN, SYDVKM.

The CDR3 DNA reads TGTGCCACCTGGGGGGGGACTAGCAATGAGCAGTTCTTC. Amino acid sequence: CATWGGTSNEQFF. The rearrangement joins TRBV2 to TRBJ2-1; 8 bases agree with TRBD2. Germline assignment: CDR1 SNHLY and CDR2 FYNNEI. The CDR3 is made up of 13 amino acids. The J segment lost 6 bases and the V segment lost 10 bases, leaving 8 bases of the junction unmatched.

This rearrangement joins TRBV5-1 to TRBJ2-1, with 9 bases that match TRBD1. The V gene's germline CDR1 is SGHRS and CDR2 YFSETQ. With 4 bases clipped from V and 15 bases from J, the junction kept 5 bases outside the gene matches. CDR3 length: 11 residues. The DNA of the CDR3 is TGCGCCAGCAGCCAGGGACAGGGACGGTTCTTC. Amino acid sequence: CASSQGQGRFF.

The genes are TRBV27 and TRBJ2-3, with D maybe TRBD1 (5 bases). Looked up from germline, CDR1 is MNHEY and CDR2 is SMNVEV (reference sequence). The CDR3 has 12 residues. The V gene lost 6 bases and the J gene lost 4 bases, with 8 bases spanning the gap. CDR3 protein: CASSLGPDTQYF. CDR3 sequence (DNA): TGTGCCAGCAGCCTGGGGCCAGATACGCAGTATTTT.

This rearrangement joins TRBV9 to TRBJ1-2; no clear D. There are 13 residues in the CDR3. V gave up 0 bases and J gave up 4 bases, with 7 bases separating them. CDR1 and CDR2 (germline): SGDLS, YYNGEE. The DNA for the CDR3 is TGTGCCAGCAGCGTAGGGGAGGTCTATGGCTACACCTTC. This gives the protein CASSVGEVYGYTF.

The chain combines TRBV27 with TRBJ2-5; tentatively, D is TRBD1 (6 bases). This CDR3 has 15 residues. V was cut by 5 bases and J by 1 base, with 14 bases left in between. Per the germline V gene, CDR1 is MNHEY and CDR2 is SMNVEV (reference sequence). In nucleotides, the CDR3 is TGTGCCAGCAGTCCCCTGGGGGCGGTCCAAGAGACCCAGTACTTC. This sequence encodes CASSPLGAVQETQYF.

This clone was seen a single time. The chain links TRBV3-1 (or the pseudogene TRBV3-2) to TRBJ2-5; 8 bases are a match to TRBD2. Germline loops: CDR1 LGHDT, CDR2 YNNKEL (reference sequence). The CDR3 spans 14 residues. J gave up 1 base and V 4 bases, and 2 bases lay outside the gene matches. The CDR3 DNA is TGTGCCAGCAGCCGGCTAGCGGGCCAAGAGACCCAGTACTTC. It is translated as CASSRLAGQETQYF.

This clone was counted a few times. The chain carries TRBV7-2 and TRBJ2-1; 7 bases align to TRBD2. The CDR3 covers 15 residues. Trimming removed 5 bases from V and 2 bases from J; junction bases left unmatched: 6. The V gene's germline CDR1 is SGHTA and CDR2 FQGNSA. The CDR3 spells CASSGGEGTYNEQFF. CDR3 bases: TGTGCCAGCAGCGGGGGGGAGGGGACCTACAATGAGCAGTTCTTC.

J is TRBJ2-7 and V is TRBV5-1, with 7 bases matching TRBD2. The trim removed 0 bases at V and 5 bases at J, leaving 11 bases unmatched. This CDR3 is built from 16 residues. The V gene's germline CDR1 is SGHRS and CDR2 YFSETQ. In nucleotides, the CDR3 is TGCGCCAGCAGCTTGGGTGGGGCGGGAGATCGGAACGAGCAGTACTTC. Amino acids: CASSLGGAGDRNEQYF.

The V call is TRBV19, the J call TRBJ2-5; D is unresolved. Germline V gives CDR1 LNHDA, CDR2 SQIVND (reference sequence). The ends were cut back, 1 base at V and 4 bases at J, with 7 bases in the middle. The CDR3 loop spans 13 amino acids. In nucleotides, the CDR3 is TGTGCCAGTAGTATAGGGTTTAGAGAGACCCAGTACTTC. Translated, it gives CASSIGFRETQYF.

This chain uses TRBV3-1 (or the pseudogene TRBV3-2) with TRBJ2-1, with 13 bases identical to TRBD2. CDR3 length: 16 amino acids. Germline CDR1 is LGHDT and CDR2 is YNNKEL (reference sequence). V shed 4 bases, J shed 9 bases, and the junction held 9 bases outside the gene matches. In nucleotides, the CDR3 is TGTGCCAGCAGCCCCCGGACTAGCGGGAGAGGGGCTGAGCAGTTCTTC. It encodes CASSPRTSGRGAEQFF.

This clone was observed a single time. The CDR3 region has the DNA TGCGCCAGCAGCCAAGGGGCTAGCGGACCCTACAATGAGCAGTTCTTC. It is translated as CASSQGASGPYNEQFF. The gene calls are TRBV4-3 and TRBJ2-1; 7 nucleotides align to TRBD2. The CDR3 has 16 residues. Germline CDR1 LGHNA, CDR2 YSLEER. The V gene end was trimmed by 1 base and the J gene end by 2 bases; junction bases not matched to a gene: 5.

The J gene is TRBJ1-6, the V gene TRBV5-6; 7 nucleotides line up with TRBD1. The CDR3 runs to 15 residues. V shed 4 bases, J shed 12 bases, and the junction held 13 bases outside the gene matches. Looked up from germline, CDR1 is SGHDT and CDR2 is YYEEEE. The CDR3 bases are TGTGCCAGCAGCGTCCCACCGGGACAGTTTGGACCCCTCCACTTT. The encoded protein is CASSVPPGQFGPLHF.

The CDR3 DNA reads TGCGCCAGCAGCTCCCCCCGACTAGAGGAGCAGTTCTTC. Amino acid sequence: CASSSPRLEEQFF. V gene TRBV5-1 combines with J gene TRBJ2-1; D might be TRBD2 (6 bases). V was cut by 3 bases and J by 10 bases, with 14 bases left in between. CDR1 is SGHRS and CDR2 is YFSETQ in the germline V gene. This CDR3 has 13 amino acids. The variable domain in full, with the rest retrieved from reference TRBV5-1 and TRBJ2-1, is KAGVTQTPRYLIKTRGQQVTLSCSPISGHRSVSWYQQTPGQGLQFLFEYFSETQRNKGNFPGRFSGRQFSNSRSEMNVSTLELGDSALYLCASSSPRLEEQFFGPGTRLTVL.

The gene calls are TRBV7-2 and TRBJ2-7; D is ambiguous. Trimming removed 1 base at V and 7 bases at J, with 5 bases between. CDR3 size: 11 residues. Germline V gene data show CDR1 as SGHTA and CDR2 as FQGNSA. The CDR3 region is CASSLDGEQYF. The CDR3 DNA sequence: TGTGCCAGCAGCTTAGACGGTGAGCAGTACTTC.

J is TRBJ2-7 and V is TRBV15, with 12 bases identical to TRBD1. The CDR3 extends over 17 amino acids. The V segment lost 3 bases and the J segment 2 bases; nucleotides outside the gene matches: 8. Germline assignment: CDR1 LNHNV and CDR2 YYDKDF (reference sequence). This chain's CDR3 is CATSSPPGTGGTYEQYF. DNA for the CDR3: TGTGCCACCAGCAGCCCCCCCGGGACAGGGGGCACCTACGAGCAGTACTTC.

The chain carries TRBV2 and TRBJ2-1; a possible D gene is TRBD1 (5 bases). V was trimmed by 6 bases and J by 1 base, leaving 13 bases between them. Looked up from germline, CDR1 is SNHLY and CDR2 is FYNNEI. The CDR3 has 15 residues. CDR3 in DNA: TGTGCCAGCAGCTCCCTTGGGGCATCCTACAATGAGCAGTTCTTC. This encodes CASSSLGASYNEQFF.

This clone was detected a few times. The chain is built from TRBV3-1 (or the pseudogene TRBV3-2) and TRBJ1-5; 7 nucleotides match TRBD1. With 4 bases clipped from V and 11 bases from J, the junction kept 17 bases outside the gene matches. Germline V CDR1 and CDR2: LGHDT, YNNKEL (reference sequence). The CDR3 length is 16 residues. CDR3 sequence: CASSPSVGQGVRTQHF. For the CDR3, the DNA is TGTGCCAGCAGCCCCTCAGTGGGGCAGGGGGTGCGGACCCAGCATTTT.

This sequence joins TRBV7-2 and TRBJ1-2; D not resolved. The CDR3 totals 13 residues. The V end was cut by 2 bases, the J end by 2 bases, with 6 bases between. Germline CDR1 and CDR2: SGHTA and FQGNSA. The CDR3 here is CASSLPQNYGYTF. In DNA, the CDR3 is TGTGCCAGCAGCTTACCTCAGAACTATGGCTACACCTTC.

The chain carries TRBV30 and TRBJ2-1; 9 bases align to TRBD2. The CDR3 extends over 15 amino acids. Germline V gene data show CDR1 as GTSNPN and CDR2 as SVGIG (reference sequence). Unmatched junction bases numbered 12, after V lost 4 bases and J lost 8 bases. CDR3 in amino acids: CAWIGSGGRGYEQFF. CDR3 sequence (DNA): TGTGCCTGGATCGGGAGTGGCGGGAGGGGGTATGAGCAGTTCTTC. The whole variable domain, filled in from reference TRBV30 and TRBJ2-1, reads SQTIHQWPATLVQPVGSPLSLECTVEGTSNPNLYWYRQAAGRGLQLLFYSVGIGQISSEVPQNLSASRPQDRQFILSSKKLLLSDSGFYLCAWIGSGGRGYEQFFGPGTRLTVL.

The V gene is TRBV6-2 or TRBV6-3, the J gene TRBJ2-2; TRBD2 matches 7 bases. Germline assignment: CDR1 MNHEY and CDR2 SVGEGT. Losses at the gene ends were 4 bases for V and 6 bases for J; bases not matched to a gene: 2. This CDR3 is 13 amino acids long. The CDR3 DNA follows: TGTGCCAGCAGTTGGGGGAGGGCCGGGGAGCTGTTTTTT. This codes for CASSWGRAGELFF.

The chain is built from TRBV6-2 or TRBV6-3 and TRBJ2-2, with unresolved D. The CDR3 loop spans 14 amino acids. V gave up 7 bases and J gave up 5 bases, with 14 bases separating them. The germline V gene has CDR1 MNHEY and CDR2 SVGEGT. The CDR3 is CASTPPLPTGELFF. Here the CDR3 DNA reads TGTGCCAGCACCCCCCCTCTACCTACCGGGGAGCTGTTTTTT.

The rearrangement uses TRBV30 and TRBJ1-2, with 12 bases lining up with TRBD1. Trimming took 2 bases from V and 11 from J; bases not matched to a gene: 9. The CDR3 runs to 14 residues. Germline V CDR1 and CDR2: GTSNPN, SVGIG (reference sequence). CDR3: CAWSRPGQGAPYTF. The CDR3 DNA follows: TGTGCCTGGAGTCGGCCGGGACAGGGGGCCCCTTACACCTTC.

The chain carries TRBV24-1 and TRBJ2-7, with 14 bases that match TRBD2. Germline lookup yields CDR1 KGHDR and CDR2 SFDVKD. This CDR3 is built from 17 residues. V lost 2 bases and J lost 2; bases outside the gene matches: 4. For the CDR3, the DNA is TGTGCCACCAGTGATTCCCAGGGACTAGCGGGAGCCTACGAGCAGTACTTC. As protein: CATSDSQGLAGAYEQYF.